This T cell receptor (beta chain) is drawn from a study of spatial heterogeneity in lung cancer. Study-wide context: Sequences of the beta chain were consistently detected in greater numbers than alpha-chain sequences. Study outcomes and limitations: Whereas they appeared in blood less at follow-up, ubiquitous expanded tumor TCRs appeared there more at resection.

Individual TCR cDNA molecules each bore their own unique molecular identifier. MiXCR, applied by TCRdb to the 5' RACE reads, yields one record per CDR3 protein. The sample consists of 75,000 to 85,000 distinct CDR3 sequences, under 25% of them appearing once. Worth noting for this clonotype: Antigen unknown.

The time point is: sample taken at primary tumor resection. Researchers sequenced whole RNA taken from tumor, nontumor lung or frozen PBMC without sorting. The donors, around 71 patients with untreated early-stage non-small cell lung cancer, provided the samples. The CDR3 loop spans 14 amino acids. V was shortened by 6 bases and J by 2 bases, with 12 bases between the two germline ends. Germline V gene data show CDR1 as ENHRY and CDR2 as SYGVKD. This clonotype originated in a male donor with early-stage non-small cell lung cancer. The chain uses TRBV10-3 and TRBJ2-3, with a tentative D call TRBD1 (6 bases). This specimen was PBMCs, taken at surgery. The CDR3 spells CAIRRQDPTDTQYF. Written as DNA, the CDR3 is TGTGCCATCAGGCGACAGGACCCCACAGATACGCAGTATTTT.